Detailed here is one T cell receptor (beta chain). Its antigen is unidentified. The source of the sample is a study of CD8+CD57+ T cells in acquired aplastic anemia. Whole-study context: Sorted CD4+ and CD8+ cells yielded around 3 ug of DNA on average.

Patients included in sequencing had previously demonstrated CD8+CD57+ cell expansion by flow cytometry. The study sampled blood from patients who had received no therapy. Genomic DNA, the template, was used for profiling of the TCR beta VDJ and CDR3. TCRdb ran MiXCR on the reads and lists one entry per CDR3 protein. The table shows 95,000 to 150,000 distinct CDR3 sequences, with 45% to 60% occurring only once. The study's findings and limits: The number of CD8+ CDR3 sequences shared by patients and controls was approximately 28. Patients versus controls showed no significant CD8+ Simpson's diversity difference.

The receptor's source is a human donor with aplastic anemia. Material for sequencing was sorted CD4+, CD8+, or CD8+CD57+ T cells (not recorded which) from PBMCs.

The CDR3 nucleotides are TGTGCCAGCAAGAAAGGAGCCTCTAACTATGGCTACACCTTC. This gives the protein CASKKGASNYGYTF. This chain joins TRBV27 and TRBJ1-2; D gene ambiguous. The CDR3 is 14 amino acids. Germline loops: CDR1 MNHEY, CDR2 SMNVEV (reference sequence). The V end lost 7 bases, the J end lost 0 bases, and 12 bases lay between the germline ends.